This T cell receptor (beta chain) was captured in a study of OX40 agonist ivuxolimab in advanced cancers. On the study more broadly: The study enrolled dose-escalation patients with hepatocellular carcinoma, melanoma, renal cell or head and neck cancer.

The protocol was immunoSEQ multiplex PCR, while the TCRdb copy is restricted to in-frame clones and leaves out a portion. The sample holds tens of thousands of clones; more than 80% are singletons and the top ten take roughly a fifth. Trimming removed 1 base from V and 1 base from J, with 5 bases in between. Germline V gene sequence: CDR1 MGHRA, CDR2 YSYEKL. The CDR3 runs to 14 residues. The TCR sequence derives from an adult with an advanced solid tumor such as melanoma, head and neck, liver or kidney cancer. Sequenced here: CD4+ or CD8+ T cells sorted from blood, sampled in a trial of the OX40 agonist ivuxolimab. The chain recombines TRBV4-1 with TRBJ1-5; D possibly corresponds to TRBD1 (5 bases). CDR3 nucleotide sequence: TGCGCCAGCAGCCAAGCAGGGAGCAATCAGCCCCAGCATTTT. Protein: CASSQAGSNQPQHF.